These T cell receptor beta chains were read from a single sample in a study of blood T cell repertoires in COVID-19. The assay was immunoSEQ multiplex PCR, and TCRdb's table has in-frame clones only and misses some. The sample yields some 150,000 clones, approximately 88% seen once. The sample comprised peripheral blood. These receptors all come from a woman aged 45-65 years with acute or convalescent COVID-19. CDR3s include the opening cysteine and the closing phenylalanine or tryptophan. The D gene is left open where the match is weak. Some rows have no size entry. The others give once, few or many, or a class for an expanded clone.

j_call	v_call	clone_size	d_call	cdr3_nt	cdr3_aa
TRBJ1-2	TRBV7-3	-	-	TGTGCCAGCAGCCCCCCCGGAGACTATGGCTACACCTTC	CASSPPGDYGYTF
TRBJ2-3	TRBV24-1	-	TRBD1	TGTGCCACCAGTGATTCAGGGGGCGCAGGCACAGATACGCAGTATTTT	CATSDSGGAGTDTQYF
TRBJ2-7	TRBV29-1	-	TRBD1	TGCAGCGGGGGACAGGACTCCTACGAGCAGTACTTC	CSGGQDSYEQYF
TRBJ1-5	TRBV27	-	TRBD1	TGTGCCAGCAGCCCGACAGGGTCCGCTCAGCCCCAGCATTTT	CASSPTGSAQPQHF
TRBJ2-7	TRBV5-4	-	TRBD1	TGTGCCAGCAGCCAACTTTTGGACAGGGGTTACGAGCAGTACTTC	CASSQLLDRGYEQYF
TRBJ2-7	TRBV6-5	once	TRBD1	TGTGCCAGCATCCAAGACAGGGACTACGAGCAGTACTTC	CASIQDRDYEQYF
TRBJ2-7	TRBV19	-	TRBD2	TGTGCCAGTAGTTACCGGATGGGGGGGGATTCTGGCTCCTACGAGCAGTACTTC	CASSYRMGGDSGSYEQYF
TRBJ2-1	TRBV15	-	TRBD2	TGTGCCACCAGCCCTACTAGCGGGAGACGGAATGAGCAGTTCTTC	CATSPTSGRRNEQFF
TRBJ2-3	TRBV27	-	-	TGTGCCAGCAGTCCCCTAAGCACAGATACGCAGTATTTT	CASSPLSTDTQYF
TRBJ1-1	TRBV24-1	-	-	TGTGCCACCAGTGACCCTGGAAGCGCTGAAGCTTTCTTT	CATSDPGSAEAFF
TRBJ2-1	TRBV19	-	TRBD2	TGTGCCAGTAGTATGCCTAGCGGGAGGATTAATGAGCAGTTCTTC	CASSMPSGRINEQFF
TRBJ1-2	TRBV6-5	-	TRBD1	TGTGCCAGCAGCCTCAGAGGGGGCTACTATGGCTACACCTTC	CASSLRGGYYGYTF
TRBJ2-3	TRBV28	-	TRBD2	TGTGCCAGCACCCTATGGCGGGGGGCCACAGATACGCAGTATTTT	CASTLWRGATDTQYF
TRBJ2-2	TRBV5-1	-	-	TGCGCCAGCAGCTTGGGAGGGTGGAGCACCGGGGAGCTGTTTTTT	CASSLGGWSTGELFF
TRBJ1-1	TRBV13	-	TRBD1	TGTGCCAGCAGCTTGACAGGGGGCACTGAAGCTTTCTTT	CASSLTGGTEAFF
TRBJ2-2	TRBV30	-	-	TGTGCCTGGAGTGTACAGTTGACCACCGGGGAGCTGTTTTTT	CAWSVQLTTGELFF
TRBJ2-7	TRBV5-1	once	TRBD2	TGCGCCAGCAGCTTGGCCCGGTGGGAGGGAGGCGAGCAGTACTTC	CASSLARWEGGEQYF
TRBJ1-6	TRBV5-1	-	-	TGCGCCAGCAGCTTTGCAAACCGGGATAATTCACCCCTCCACTTT	CASSFANRDNSPLHF
TRBJ2-7	TRBV12-3/TRBV12-4	-	-	TGTGCCAGCAGTTTGAGGGACTTCTACGAGCAGTACTTC	CASSLRDFYEQYF
TRBJ1-6	TRBV27	-	-	TGTGCCAGCAGACCAGGCTATAATTCACCCCTCCACTTT	CASRPGYNSPLHF
TRBJ2-1	TRBV18	-	TRBD2	TGTGCCAGCTCAGTCGGGGGGGCCCTCGATGAGCAGTTCTTC	CASSVGGALDEQFF
TRBJ1-6	TRBV6-2/TRBV6-3	-	TRBD1	TGTGCCAGCAGCCTAAGCAGGGGGCCTAATATAGGTTCACCCCTCCACTTT	CASSLSRGPNIGSPLHF
TRBJ2-3	TRBV7-9	-	TRBD1	TGTGCCAGCAGCTGGACAGGGGGTCTCGCAGATACGCAGTATTTT	CASSWTGGLADTQYF
TRBJ1-4	TRBV28	-	-	TGTGCCAGCATCCGGGGGGCTAATGAAAAACTGTTTTTT	CASIRGANEKLFF
TRBJ2-7	TRBV7-8	-	TRBD2	TGTGCCAGCAGCTCGGCGGGGGAGCAAGTCGTTACCTACGAGCAGTACTTC	CASSSAGEQVVTYEQYF
TRBJ2-7	TRBV6-1	-	-	TGTGCCAGCAGTGAAGCGTTAGCAGAGGTTCACGAGCAGTACTTC	CASSEALAEVHEQYF
TRBJ2-1	TRBV20-1	-	-	TGCAGTCCTTTTGAGCGACGGGAGCAGTTCTTC	CSPFERREQFF
TRBJ1-2	TRBV28	-	TRBD1	TGTGCCAGCGGGGGGACAGGTTCTAACTATGGCTACACCTTC	CASGGTGSNYGYTF
TRBJ2-3	TRBV9	once	-	TGTGCCAGCAGCCTCTACGGGGGGCTTGCTAGCACAGATACGCAGTATTTT	CASSLYGGLASTDTQYF
TRBJ1-1	TRBV5-1	-	TRBD1	TGCGCCAGCAGCCTACAGCCCACAGGGGCTGCGCACACTGAAGCTTTCTTT	CASSLQPTGAAHTEAFF
TRBJ2-7	TRBV5-1	-	TRBD1	TGCGCCAGCAGCCCCCGGACAGGGGATTCCTACGAGCAGTACTTC	CASSPRTGDSYEQYF
TRBJ2-7	TRBV11-3	-	TRBD2	TGTGCCAGCAGCTTAGACCCTAGCGGTGCCTACGAGCAGTACTTC	CASSLDPSGAYEQYF
TRBJ2-7	TRBV19	few	TRBD1	TGTGCCAGTAGCCAAGGACAGGCCTTCTACTGGGGCGAGCAGTACTTC	CASSQGQAFYWGEQYF
TRBJ2-5	TRBV11-2	-	-	TGTGCCAGCAGCCCGGGACTGCGGACGGCGGGGGAGACCCAGTACTTC	CASSPGLRTAGETQYF
TRBJ1-2	TRBV18	-	-	TGTGCCAGCTCACCATCTCGCGGGGCGCAGGGCTACACCTTC	CASSPSRGAQGYTF
TRBJ1-2	TRBV10-1	-	-	TGCGCCAGCAGTGCGGCCGGGAACTATGGCTACACCTTC	CASSAAGNYGYTF
TRBJ1-6	TRBV7-6	-	-	TGTGCCAGCAGCTTGGCTGGGCGGGGGAATTCACCCCTCCACTTT	CASSLAGRGNSPLHF
TRBJ1-1	TRBV4-1	few	TRBD1	TGCGCCAGCAGCGATCGGGACAGGGTAACCATGAACACTGAAGCTTTCTTT	CASSDRDRVTMNTEAFF
TRBJ1-6	TRBV7-9	-	-	TGTGCCAGCAGCGAGGGGGTCTCCTATAATTCACCCCTCCACTTT	CASSEGVSYNSPLHF